Following are 27 T cell receptor beta chains from one sample sequenced in a study of shared T cell receptors in the human thymus. Profiled with immunoSEQ multiplex PCR; TCRdb holds only in-frame clones, not every one. The data contain hundreds of thousands of clones, roughly 90% of them seen just once; the ten biggest clones take up around 0.01%. These records were also assigned to another study, of human thymus T cells.

The sequenced sample consisted of thymocytes. The receptors here all came from a boy younger than two with a congenital heart defect.

This clone was found once. This chain joins TRBV2 and TRBJ2-7; the D is unclear. V lost 7 bases, J lost 0 bases, and 16 bases lay in between. CDR1 and CDR2 from the germline V gene are SNHLY and FYNNEI. CDR3 length: 15 amino acids. CDR3 DNA: TGTGCCAGCACCAAAAGGCAGGCCCCCTCCTACGAGCAGTACTTC. Its protein product is CASTKRQAPSYEQYF.

V is TRBV27 and J is TRBJ2-7; D may be TRBD2 (6 bases). Germline CDR1 and CDR2: MNHEY and SMNVEV (reference sequence). The CDR3 spans 14 residues. V was clipped by 3 bases and J by 8 bases, with 17 bases between them. CDR3 nucleotides: TGTGCCAGCAGTTTCGAGAGGACGGGGGTCAAGCAGTACTTC. It encodes CASSFERTGVKQYF.

V and J are TRBV19 and TRBJ1-2; D is unclear. The CDR3 extends over 11 amino acids. In germline, CDR1 is LNHDA, CDR2 SQIVND (reference sequence). V was trimmed by 5 bases and J by 3 bases, leaving 4 bases between them. CDR3 DNA: TGTGCCAGTAGTGAGGACTATGGCTACACCTTC. Protein: CASSEDYGYTF.

This rearrangement joins TRBV29-1 to TRBJ1-2; no clear D gene. The CDR3 length is 13 residues. Trimming removed 3 bases at V and 6 bases at J, with 14 bases between. Germline lookup yields CDR1 SQVTM and CDR2 ANQGSEA. The CDR3 spells CSVEIEGGHGYTF. The CDR3 nucleotides read TGCAGCGTTGAGATCGAGGGCGGACATGGCTACACCTTC.

This clone was recorded once. The V call is TRBV27, the J call TRBJ1-1; TRBD1 agrees at 10 bases. V shed 8 bases and J 4 bases; nucleotides not matched to a gene: 10. Looked up from germline, CDR1 is MNHEY and CDR2 is SMNVEV (reference sequence). CDR3 size: 15 residues. The CDR3 region has the DNA TGTGCCAGCCGAGACCCGGACAGGGGGGGCACTGAAGCTTTCTTT. Translated, it gives CASRDPDRGGTEAFF.

This clone showed up just once. The chain couples TRBV28 to TRBJ2-3; 9 bases fit TRBD1. The ends lost 5 bases at V and 4 bases at J; junction bases unmatched: 4. CDR1 and CDR2 (germline): MDHEN, SYDVKM. There are 14 residues in the CDR3. This CDR3 is CASSTRQGADTQYF. The CDR3 nucleotides are TGTGCCAGCAGTACCCGACAGGGGGCAGATACGCAGTATTTT. The full variable domain, in which reference TRBV28 and TRBJ2-3 provide the parts outside the CDR3, is DVKVTQSSRYLVKRTGEKVFLECVQDMDHENMFWYRQDPGLGLRLIYFSYDVKMKEKGDIPEGYSVSREKKERFSLILESASTNQTSMYLCASSTRQGADTQYFGPGTRLTVL.

The chain combines TRBV19 with TRBJ1-2; TRBD1 aligns across 7 bases. The CDR3 length is 19 residues. The germline V gene has CDR1 LNHDA and CDR2 SQIVND (reference sequence). V dropped 5 bases and J dropped 9; count of bases not matched to a gene: 27. Written as DNA, the CDR3 is TGTGCCAGTAGTCCCCGGGCTACGACAGGGTCGACGGTTCTGGAATGCTACACCTTC. Translated, it gives CASSPRATTGSTVLECYTF.

This clone was detected only once. The rearrangement joins TRBV6-6 to TRBJ1-5; D gene unclear. The germline gives CDR1 MNHNY, CDR2 SVGAGI (reference sequence). The CDR3 has 14 amino acids. The V end was cut by 7 bases, the J end by 3 bases, with 13 bases between. The CDR3 DNA follows: TGTGCCAGCACCGGGATCCCCTACAATCAGCCCCAGCATTTT. Translated, it gives CASTGIPYNQPQHF.

This chain connects TRBV29-1 to TRBJ2-3; TRBD2 aligns across 11 bases. The CDR3 is made up of 14 amino acids. Germline trimming cut 4 bases from V and 0 bases from J; bases unmatched to any gene: 0. Germline CDR1 is SQVTM and CDR2 is ANQGSEA. The CDR3 is CSVASGRSTDTQYF. CDR3 DNA sequence: TGCAGCGTTGCTAGCGGGAGGAGCACAGATACGCAGTATTTT.

The rearrangement uses TRBV2 and TRBJ2-5; 7 nucleotides align to TRBD2. The CDR3 contains 14 residues. The V gene's germline CDR1 is SNHLY and CDR2 FYNNEI. J lost 5 bases, V lost 3 bases, and 6 bases had no gene match. CDR3 region: CASSELAGVETQYF. DNA of the CDR3: TGTGCCAGCAGTGAGCTTGCGGGAGTGGAGACCCAGTACTTC.

In DNA form, the CDR3 reads TGTGCCAGCAGCTTAGCTGCGTCGGGAGGGCCCTACGAGCAGTACTTC. This codes for CASSLAASGGPYEQYF. This rearrangement joins TRBV11-3 to TRBJ2-7; TRBD2 aligns across 8 bases. Germline V CDR1 and CDR2: SGHNT, YENEEA. CDR3 size: 16 residues. The trim removed 1 base at V and 2 bases at J, leaving 7 bases unmatched.

The rearrangement joins TRBV5-6 to TRBJ1-1, with D maybe TRBD1 (5 bases). CDR3 length equals 14 residues. Looked up from germline, CDR1 is SGHDT and CDR2 is YYEEEE. V lost 4 bases and J 4 bases, leaving 14 bases between the germline ends. Here the CDR3 reads CASSPGDPPTEAFF. CDR3 nucleotide sequence: TGTGCCAGCAGCCCGGGGGACCCTCCCACTGAAGCTTTCTTT.

This sequence joins TRBV14 and TRBJ1-2; D gene ambiguous. The CDR3 has 20 residues. Germline V gene lookup returns CDR1 SGHDN and CDR2 FVKESK. The V end was cut by 2 bases, the J end by 4 bases, with 29 bases between. The CDR3 region is CASSQTNREESLNGGYGYTF. The CDR3 DNA is TGTGCCAGCAGCCAAACTAACCGGGAGGAGTCACTTAACGGCGGCTATGGCTACACCTTC.

J is TRBJ2-7 and V is TRBV11-2, with D maybe TRBD2 (6 bases). Germline V gives CDR1 SGHAT, CDR2 FQNNGV. Trimming removed 1 base from V and 4 bases from J, with 23 bases in between. This CDR3 comprises 18 residues. Here the CDR3 reads CASSLGDPVRREAYEQYF. Here the CDR3 DNA reads TGTGCCAGCAGCTTAGGTGATCCCGTACGGCGGGAAGCGTACGAGCAGTACTTC.

In its sample, this clone was seen once. The chain uses TRBV15 and TRBJ2-2; 7 bases are a match to TRBD2. This CDR3 has 20 amino acids. V shed 0 bases, J shed 5 bases, and the junction held 18 bases outside the gene matches. In germline, CDR1 is LNHNV, CDR2 YYDKDF (reference sequence). The chain's CDR3 is CATSRDRPRRGGRVTGELFF. CDR3 DNA: TGTGCCACCAGCAGAGATAGGCCTCGACGGGGCGGGAGAGTAACCGGGGAGCTGTTTTTT.

J is TRBJ2-7 and V is TRBV30; 8 bases match TRBD2. There are 16 residues in the CDR3. Germline CDR1 and CDR2: GTSNPN and SVGIG (reference sequence). After removal of 2 bases from V and 0 bases from J, the junction contained 9 bases not matched to a gene. Written as DNA, the CDR3 is TGTGCCTGGAGTCCCGGGCTAGCGGGCCGCTCCTACGAGCAGTACTTC. Translated, it gives CAWSPGLAGRSYEQYF.

With respect to this clone: This sample includes further DNA sequences coding for the same CDR3. CDR3 amino acids: CASSPGTGGNQPQHF. The CDR3 DNA sequence: TGTGCCAGCAGTCCCGGGACAGGGGGCAATCAGCCCCAGCATTTT. The chain is built from TRBV28 and TRBJ1-5; 10 positions agree with TRBD1. The CDR3 runs 15 residues. Germline trimming cut 5 bases from V and 2 bases from J; bases unmatched to any gene: 3. Germline V CDR1 and CDR2: MDHEN, SYDVKM.

This clone has just one count. The chain couples TRBV28 to TRBJ2-7; 13 nucleotides match TRBD2. The V gene's germline CDR1 is MDHEN and CDR2 SYDVKM. This CDR3 has 19 amino acids. Trimming removed 5 bases from V and 3 bases from J; junction bases left unmatched: 16. For the CDR3, the DNA is TGTGCCAGCAGTCGCCGAGGGACTAGCGGGGACCAGACCCGCTACGAGCAGTACTTC. It codes for CASSRRGTSGDQTRYEQYF.

The chain carries TRBV14 and TRBJ2-3; 7 bases fit TRBD2. V shed 4 bases and J 4 bases; nucleotides not matched to a gene: 8. Germline CDR1 SGHDN, CDR2 FVKESK. The CDR3 runs to 15 residues. The CDR3 is CASSPLRGDPDTQYF. The CDR3 DNA reads as TGTGCCAGCAGCCCTCTACGGGGGGACCCAGATACGCAGTATTTT. Supplemented by reference TRBV14 and TRBJ2-3, the full variable domain reads EAGVTQFPSHSVIEKGQTVTLRCDPISGHDNLYWYRRVMGKEIKFLLHFVKESKQDESGMPNNRFLAERTGGTYSTLKVQPAELEDSGVYFCASSPLRGDPDTQYFGPGTRLTVL.

The CDR3 loop is CASSLSPGRGSEETQYF. CDR3 bases: TGTGCCAGCAGTTTATCGCCCGGTAGAGGGAGTGAAGAGACCCAGTACTTC. The rearrangement joins TRBV27 to TRBJ2-5, with D possibly TRBD2 on 5 matching bases. The CDR3 sequence is 17 residues long. V was cut by 0 bases and J by 3 bases, with 17 bases left in between. The germline gives CDR1 MNHEY, CDR2 SMNVEV (reference sequence).

This chain links TRBV13 with TRBJ2-7, with D tentatively TRBD2 (5 bases). The V end was cut by 1 base, the J end by 5 bases, with 15 bases between. The CDR3 totals 15 residues. CDR1 and CDR2 from the germline V gene are PRHDT and FYEKMQ (reference sequence). CDR3 sequence (DNA): TGTGCCAGCAGCTTAGCCTCCCGCGGGTGGGACGAGCAGTACTTC. Its protein is CASSLASRGWDEQYF.

The rearrangement joins TRBV19 to TRBJ1-2, with 10 bases that match TRBD1. Germline values: CDR1 LNHDA, CDR2 SQIVND (reference sequence). The J segment lost 8 bases and the V segment lost 4 bases, leaving 10 bases of the junction unmatched. This CDR3 spans 15 amino acids. CDR3: CASSTPRQGANGYTF. The CDR3, as DNA: TGTGCCAGTAGTACCCCCCGACAGGGGGCAAACGGCTACACCTTC.

Concerning this clone: Other DNA sequences of this sample code for an identical CDR3. The chain is built from TRBV30 and TRBJ1-1, with D perhaps matching TRBD1 (5 bases). Germline V CDR1 and CDR2: GTSNPN, SVGIG (reference sequence). Trimming took off 2 bases at V and 3 bases at J, with 19 bases between the two ends. The CDR3 covers 16 residues. The CDR3 is CAWSPRGRGGDTEAFF. The CDR3 nucleotides are TGTGCCTGGAGTCCCCGGGGTCGGGGGGGGGACACTGAAGCTTTCTTT.

CDR3 coding DNA: TGTGCCAGCAGTGATTACCCCACTGAAAACTCCTACAATGAGCAGTTCTTC. It specifies CASSDYPTENSYNEQFF. This chain joins TRBV2 and TRBJ2-1; D gene uncertain. Trimming removed 3 bases from V and 0 bases from J, with 15 bases in between. CDR3 length: 17 amino acids. CDR1 SNHLY and CDR2 FYNNEI come from the germline V gene. The full variable domain, completed using reference TRBV2 and TRBJ2-1, is EPEVTQTPSHQVTQMGQEVILRCVPISNHLYFYWYRQILGQKVEFLVSFYNNEISEKSEIFDDQFSVERPDGSNFTLKIRSTKLEDSAMYFCASSDYPTENSYNEQFFGPGTRLTVL.

The chain joins TRBV27 to TRBJ2-1; TRBD2 aligns across 12 bases. Germline CDR1 MNHEY, CDR2 SMNVEV (reference sequence). The V segment lost 5 bases and the J segment 15 bases; nucleotides outside the gene matches: 14. This CDR3 region has 15 residues. The CDR3 coding sequence is TGTGCCAGCAGTGTCGATCCATCTAGCGGGAGGGGCGGGTTCTTC. It specifies CASSVDPSSGRGGFF.

A remark on this clone: The germline gene is not matched at one end of the junction; a read error may be the cause. V usage is TRBV7-7 and J usage is TRBJ2-5, with 7 bases aligning to TRBD2. Germline-derived CDR1 and CDR2 are SSHAT and FNYEAQ (reference sequence). The CDR3 loop spans 13 amino acids. The CDR3 sequence: CASSREAVETQYF. The DNA for the CDR3 is TGTGCTAGCAGCCGGGAGGCGGTTGAGACCCAGTACTTC. The variable domain in full, completed from reference TRBV7-7 and TRBJ2-5, reads GAGVSQSPRYKVTKRGQDVTLRCDPISSHATLYWYQQALGQGPEFLTYFNYEAQPDKSGLPSDRFSAERPEGSISTLTIQRTEQRDSAMYRCASSREAVETQYFGPGTRLLVL.

This clone was seen only once. The V call is TRBV15, the J call TRBJ2-1; 10 bases match TRBD2. Germline values: CDR1 LNHNV, CDR2 YYDKDF (reference sequence). With 1 base clipped from V and 10 bases from J, the junction kept 10 bases outside the gene matches. The CDR3 is 16 residues long. DNA of the CDR3: TGTGCCACCAGCAGAGGTCGAGCGGGAGGGATCAACGAGCAGTTCTTC. Amino acids: CATSRGRAGGINEQFF.